This T cell receptor (beta chain) was observed in a study of breast tumors, draining lymph nodes, adjacent tissues (TCRdb year 2016). Background on the whole study: The study compared TCR beta repertoires across tumor, adjacent nontumor tissue and axillary lymph nodes from breast cancer patients. The study aimed to assess the relationships and possible T-cell exchange between tumor, surrounding tissue and draining lymph node repertoires in human breast cancer.

Lymph node samples came from the axillary draining lymph nodes of breast cancer patients. Sequencer: Illumina HiSeq 2000. TCR beta chain libraries were generated by multiplex PCR amplification. The amplified TCR beta chain products were analyzed by high-throughput sequencing. Through fastp at Q25 and MiXCR, TCRdb rebuilt clones from the public reads, retaining in-frame beta chains. Every distinct CDR3 protein forms one entry, paired with its most common genes and DNA. Here the sample has about 150,000 distinct CDR3 sequences; around a third occur a single time. Of the sample, under 2.5% falls within the top ten clones. Of note for this clonotype: Its antigen target is currently unknown. The sample holds no much larger clone one base away, and base qualities are not on file.

The CDR3 numbers 17 residues from cysteine through phenylalanine. Of the read, only the CDR3 DNA is kept; its 51 bases are in frame from base 1. The germline V gene yields SGDLS for CDR1 and YYNGEE for CDR2. Trimmed from V: 0 bases; trimmed from J: 4 bases; junction bases lacking a gene match: 10. What the research found in general, with its limitations: The data were judged consistent with most tumor T cells deriving from the lymph node and then expanding within tumor tissue. Tumor T-cell repertoires showed less diversity than lymph node repertoires and more diversity than nontumor tissue repertoires, and tumor T-cell repertoires showed preferential V and J gene usage. Tumor and nontumor tissue repertoires were found to be significantly more similar in luminal-like than in basal-like breast cancer. Rather than being directly demonstrated, the conclusion that tumor T cells originate in lymph nodes was presented as consistent with a hypothesis.

This TCR was recovered from a female donor with breast cancer. Some clones in this sample may be carry-over from other donors' samples. Sequencing was carried out using axillary lymph node tissue. The rearranged segments are TRBV9 and TRBJ1-2; 9 bases in the middle match TRBD1. The sequenced DNA is TGTGCCAGCAGCGTAGAGGGGACAGGGACTATTACCTATGGCTACACCTTC. Protein translation: CASSVEGTGTITYGYTF.